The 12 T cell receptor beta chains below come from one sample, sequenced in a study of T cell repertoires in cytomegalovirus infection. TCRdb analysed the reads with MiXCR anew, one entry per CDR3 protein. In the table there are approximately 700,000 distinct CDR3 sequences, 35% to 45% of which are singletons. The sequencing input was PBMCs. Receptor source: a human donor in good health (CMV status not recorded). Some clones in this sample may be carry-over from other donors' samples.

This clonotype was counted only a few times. CDR3: CASSLEWLRVRDLSGELFF. For the CDR3, the DNA is TGTGCCAGCAGCTTAGAGTGGTTACGCGTCAGGGATCTTTCCGGGGAGCTGTTTTTT. The chain links TRBV7-6 to TRBJ2-2, with a weak D call TRBD1 (5 bases). There are 19 residues in the CDR3. Germline CDR1 is SGHVS and CDR2 is FNYEAQ. V was shortened by 1 base and J by 6 bases, with 24 bases between the two germline ends.

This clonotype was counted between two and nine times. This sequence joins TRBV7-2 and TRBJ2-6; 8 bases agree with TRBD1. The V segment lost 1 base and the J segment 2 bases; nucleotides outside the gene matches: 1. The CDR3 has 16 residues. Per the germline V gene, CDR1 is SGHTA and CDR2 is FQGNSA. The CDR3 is CASSLEDRAGANVLTF. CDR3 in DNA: TGTGCCAGCAGCTTAGAGGACAGGGCTGGGGCCAACGTCCTGACTTTC.

CDR3 bases: TGCGCCAGCAGCGGTCAGGGGGCGCTTTACTATGGCTACACCTTC. It encodes CASSGQGALYYGYTF. The chain couples TRBV4-1 to TRBJ1-2, with 8 bases fitting TRBD1. The CDR3 is 15 amino acids. V lost 5 bases and J lost 3; bases outside the gene matches: 8. Germline V gene data show CDR1 as MGHRA and CDR2 as YSYEKL.

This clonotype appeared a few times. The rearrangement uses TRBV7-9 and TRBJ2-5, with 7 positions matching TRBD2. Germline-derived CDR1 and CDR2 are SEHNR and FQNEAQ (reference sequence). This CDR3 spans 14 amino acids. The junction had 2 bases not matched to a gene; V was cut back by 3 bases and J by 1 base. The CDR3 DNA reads TGTGCCAGCAGCTTGGCGGGGGTCCAAGAGACCCAGTACTTC. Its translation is CASSLAGVQETQYF.

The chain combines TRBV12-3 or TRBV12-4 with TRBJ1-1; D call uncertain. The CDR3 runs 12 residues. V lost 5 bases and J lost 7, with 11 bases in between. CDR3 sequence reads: CASSRYGDEAFF. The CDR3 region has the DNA TGTGCCAGCAGTCGGTATGGGGATGAAGCTTTCTTT.

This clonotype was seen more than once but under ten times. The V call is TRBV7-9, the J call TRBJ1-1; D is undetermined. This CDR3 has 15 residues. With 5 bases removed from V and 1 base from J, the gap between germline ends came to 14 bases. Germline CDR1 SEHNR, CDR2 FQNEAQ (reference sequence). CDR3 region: CASSPPGVGNTEAFF. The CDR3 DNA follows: TGTGCCAGCAGCCCACCGGGTGTAGGGAACACTGAAGCTTTCTTT.

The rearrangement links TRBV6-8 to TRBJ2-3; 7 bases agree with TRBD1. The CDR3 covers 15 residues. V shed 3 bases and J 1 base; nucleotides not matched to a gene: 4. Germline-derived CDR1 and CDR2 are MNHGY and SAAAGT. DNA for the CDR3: TGTGCCAGCAGTTATGACAGGGTGCGCACAGATACGCAGTATTTT. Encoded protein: CASSYDRVRTDTQYF.

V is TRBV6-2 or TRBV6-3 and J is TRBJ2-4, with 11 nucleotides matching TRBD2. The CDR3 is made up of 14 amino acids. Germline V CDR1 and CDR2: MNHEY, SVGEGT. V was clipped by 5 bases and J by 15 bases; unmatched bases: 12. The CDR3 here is CASSLTSGSGSLYF. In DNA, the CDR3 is TGTGCCAGCAGTCTAACTAGCGGGAGTGGGAGCCTGTACTTC.

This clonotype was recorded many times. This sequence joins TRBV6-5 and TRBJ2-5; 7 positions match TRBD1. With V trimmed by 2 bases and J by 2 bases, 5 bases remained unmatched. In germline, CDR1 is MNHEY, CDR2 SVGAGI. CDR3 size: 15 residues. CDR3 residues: CASSYGQGVQETQYF. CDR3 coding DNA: TGTGCCAGCAGTTACGGGCAGGGGGTTCAAGAGACCCAGTACTTC.

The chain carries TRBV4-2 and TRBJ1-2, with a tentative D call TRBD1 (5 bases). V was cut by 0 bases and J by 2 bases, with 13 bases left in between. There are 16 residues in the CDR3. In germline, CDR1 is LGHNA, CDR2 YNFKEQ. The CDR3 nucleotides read TGTGCCAGCAGCCAAGATCCAGGGAGAGAGAACTATGGCTACACCTTC. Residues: CASSQDPGRENYGYTF.

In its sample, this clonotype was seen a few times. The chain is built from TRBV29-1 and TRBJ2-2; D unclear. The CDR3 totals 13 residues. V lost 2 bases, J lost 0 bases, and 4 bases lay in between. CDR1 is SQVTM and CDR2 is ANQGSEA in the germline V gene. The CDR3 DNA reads TGCAGCGTTGAATTTCCGAACACCGGGGAGCTGTTTTTT. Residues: CSVEFPNTGELFF.

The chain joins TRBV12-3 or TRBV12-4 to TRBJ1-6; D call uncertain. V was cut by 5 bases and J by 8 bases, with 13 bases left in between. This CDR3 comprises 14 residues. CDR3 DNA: TGTGCCAGCAGTCTGCCGAGTCGGCATTCACCCCTCCACTTT. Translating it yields CASSLPSRHSPLHF.